The 7 T cell receptor beta chains reported below all come from one sample, sequenced in a study of T cell repertoires in cytomegalovirus infection. TCRdb analysed the reads with MiXCR anew, one entry per CDR3 protein. The top ten hold around 15% of the sample, which has about a million distinct CDR3 sequences, around 31% seen once. These receptors have no known antigen. The starting material was cultured CD8+ T cells from PBMCs, obtained from culture after CMV antigen stimulation. These receptors were obtained from a human donor in good health (CMV status not recorded). Some clones in this sample may be carry-over from other donors' samples.

This clonotype has just a few counts. The J gene is TRBJ2-1, the V gene TRBV15; tentative D call: TRBD2 (5 bases). This CDR3 is built from 16 residues. V was clipped by 0 bases and J by 6 bases, with 15 bases between them. Germline V gene data show CDR1 as LNHNV and CDR2 as YYDKDF (reference sequence). Here the CDR3 reads CATSRDRGFQANEQFF. The DNA of the CDR3 is TGTGCCACCAGCAGAGATCGGGGATTTCAAGCCAATGAGCAGTTCTTC.

This clonotype was picked up a small number of times. The chain carries TRBV4-1 and TRBJ1-1, with 9 bases fitting TRBD1. The CDR3 is 16 amino acids. V shed 1 base and J 4 bases; nucleotides not matched to a gene: 7. Germline V CDR1 and CDR2: MGHRA, YSYEKL. Here the CDR3 DNA reads TGCGCCAGCAGCCAAGCCTCGACAGGGGGAGGCACTGAAGCTTTCTTT. Its translation is CASSQASTGGGTEAFF.

This clonotype occurred a few times. The V and J genes are TRBV27 and TRBJ2-3; D remains unclear. The CDR3 covers 13 residues. V shed 3 bases and J shed 4 bases, with 8 bases lying between them. Germline V gene data show CDR1 as MNHEY and CDR2 as SMNVEV (reference sequence). The CDR3, as DNA: TGTGCCAGCAGTTTTCTACCGCCAGATACGCAGTATTTT. This codes for CASSFLPPDTQYF.

This clonotype turned up a few times. The chain joins TRBV7-6 to TRBJ2-1; the match to TRBD1 covers 9 bases. CDR1 is SGHVS, CDR2 FNYEAQ, per germline. The CDR3 is 16 amino acids. V trimming: 5 bases; J trimming: 7 bases; junction bases outside the gene matches: 12. The CDR3 DNA reads TGTGCCAGCAGCGCCGCCGGGACAGGGAAAACAAATGAGCAGTTCTTC. Encoded protein: CASSAAGTGKTNEQFF.

There are a few counts of this clonotype. J is TRBJ1-4 and V is TRBV4-1; unclear D gene. The CDR3 is made up of 14 amino acids. Between the trimmed V and J ends, which lost 0 bases and 8 bases, there was a span of 10 bases. Germline V gives CDR1 MGHRA, CDR2 YSYEKL. The CDR3 reads CASSQDGSSEKLFF. In DNA, the CDR3 is TGCGCCAGCAGCCAAGACGGCAGCTCGGAAAAACTGTTTTTT.

This clonotype was recorded a few times. The chain joins TRBV7-9 to TRBJ1-3; the D is unclear. The CDR3 runs to 15 residues. The germline CDR1 and CDR2 sequences are SEHNR and FQNEAQ (reference sequence). V lost 3 bases to trimming and J lost 0 bases, with 9 bases between them. The CDR3 region is CASSLLEFSGNTIYF. In nucleotides, the CDR3 is TGTGCCAGCAGCTTGCTCGAATTCTCTGGAAACACCATATATTTT.

The rearrangement joins TRBV6-2 or TRBV6-3 to TRBJ2-1; D is ambiguous. This CDR3 has 16 residues. Germline V gene lookup returns CDR1 MNHEY and CDR2 SVGEGT. Trimming took off 4 bases at V and 0 bases at J, with 13 bases between the two ends. This CDR3 reads CASSSYLDRSYNEQFF. CDR3 DNA: TGTGCCAGCAGTTCTTATCTCGACCGCTCCTACAATGAGCAGTTCTTC.